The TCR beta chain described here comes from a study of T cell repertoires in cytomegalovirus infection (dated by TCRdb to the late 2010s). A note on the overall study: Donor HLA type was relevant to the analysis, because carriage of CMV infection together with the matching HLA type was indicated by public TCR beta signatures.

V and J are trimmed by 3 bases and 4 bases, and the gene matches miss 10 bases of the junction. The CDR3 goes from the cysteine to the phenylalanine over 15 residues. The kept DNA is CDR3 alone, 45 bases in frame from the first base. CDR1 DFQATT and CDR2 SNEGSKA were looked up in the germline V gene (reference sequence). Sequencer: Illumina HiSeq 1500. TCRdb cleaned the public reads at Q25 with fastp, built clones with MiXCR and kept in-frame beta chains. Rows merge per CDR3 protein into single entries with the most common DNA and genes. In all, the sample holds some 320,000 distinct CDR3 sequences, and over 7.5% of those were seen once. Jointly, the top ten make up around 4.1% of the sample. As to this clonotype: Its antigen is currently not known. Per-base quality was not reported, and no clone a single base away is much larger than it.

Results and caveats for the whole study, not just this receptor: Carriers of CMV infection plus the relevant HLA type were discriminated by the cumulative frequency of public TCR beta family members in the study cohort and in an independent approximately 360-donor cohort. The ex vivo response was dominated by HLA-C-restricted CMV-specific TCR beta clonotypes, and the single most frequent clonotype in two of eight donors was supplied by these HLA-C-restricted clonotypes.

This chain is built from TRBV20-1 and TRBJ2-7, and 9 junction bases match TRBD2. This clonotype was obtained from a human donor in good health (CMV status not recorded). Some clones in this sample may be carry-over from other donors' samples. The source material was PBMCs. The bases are TGCAGTGCTAGGCCTAGTGGGCGGGGGGGATACGAGCAGTACTTC. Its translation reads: CSARPSGRGGYEQYF.